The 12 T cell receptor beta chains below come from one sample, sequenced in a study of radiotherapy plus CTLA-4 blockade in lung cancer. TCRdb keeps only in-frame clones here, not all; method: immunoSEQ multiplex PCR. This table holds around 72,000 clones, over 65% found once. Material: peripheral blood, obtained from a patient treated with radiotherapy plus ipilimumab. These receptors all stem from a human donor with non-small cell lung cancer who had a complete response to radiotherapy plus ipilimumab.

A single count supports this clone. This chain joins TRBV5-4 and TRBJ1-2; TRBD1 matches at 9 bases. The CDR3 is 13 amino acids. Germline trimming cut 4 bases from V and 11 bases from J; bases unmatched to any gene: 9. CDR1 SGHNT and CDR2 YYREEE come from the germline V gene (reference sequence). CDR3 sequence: CASSAGQGNRYTF. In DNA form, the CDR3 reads TGTGCCAGCAGCGCCGGACAGGGGAATCGTTACACCTTC.

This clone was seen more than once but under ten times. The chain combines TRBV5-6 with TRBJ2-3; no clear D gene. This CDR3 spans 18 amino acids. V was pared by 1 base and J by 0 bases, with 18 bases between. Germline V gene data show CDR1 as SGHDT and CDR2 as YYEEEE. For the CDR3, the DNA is TGTGCCAGCAGCTTGTGGCGTGTGCGGTATCCTAGCACAGATACGCAGTATTTT. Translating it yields CASSLWRVRYPSTDTQYF. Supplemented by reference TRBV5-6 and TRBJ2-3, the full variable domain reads DAGVTQSPTHLIKTRGQQVTLRCSPKSGHDTVSWYQQALGQGPQFIFQYYEEEERQRGNFPDRFSGHQFPNYSSELNVNALLLGDSALYLCASSLWRVRYPSTDTQYFGPGTRLTVL.

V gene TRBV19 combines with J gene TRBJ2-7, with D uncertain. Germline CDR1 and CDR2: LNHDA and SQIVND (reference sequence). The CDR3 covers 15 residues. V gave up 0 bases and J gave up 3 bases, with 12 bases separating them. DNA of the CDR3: TGTGCCAGTAGTATAGATCTTGGCAAGTACTACGAGCAGTACTTC. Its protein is CASSIDLGKYYEQYF.

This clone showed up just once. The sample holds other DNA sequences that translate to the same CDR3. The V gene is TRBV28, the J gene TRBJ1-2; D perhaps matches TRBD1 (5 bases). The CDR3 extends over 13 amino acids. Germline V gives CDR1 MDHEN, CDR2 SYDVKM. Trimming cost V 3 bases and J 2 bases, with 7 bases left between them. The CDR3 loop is CASSLGQNYGYTF. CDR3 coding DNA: TGTGCCAGCAGTTTGGGGCAGAACTATGGCTACACCTTC.

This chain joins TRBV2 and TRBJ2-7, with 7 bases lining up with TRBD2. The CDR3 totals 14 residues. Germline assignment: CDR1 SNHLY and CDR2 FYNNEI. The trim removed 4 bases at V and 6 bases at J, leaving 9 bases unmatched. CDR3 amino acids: CASSGGGSRSEQYV. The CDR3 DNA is TGTGCCAGCAGTGGGGGCGGGAGTAGGTCCGAGCAGTACGTC.

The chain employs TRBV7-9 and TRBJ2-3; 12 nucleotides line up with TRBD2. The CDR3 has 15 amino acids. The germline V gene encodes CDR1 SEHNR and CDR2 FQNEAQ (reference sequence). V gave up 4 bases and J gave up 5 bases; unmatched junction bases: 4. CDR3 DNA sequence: TGTGCCAGCAGCTGGACTAGCGGGGTCGGAGATACGCAGTATTTT. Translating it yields CASSWTSGVGDTQYF.

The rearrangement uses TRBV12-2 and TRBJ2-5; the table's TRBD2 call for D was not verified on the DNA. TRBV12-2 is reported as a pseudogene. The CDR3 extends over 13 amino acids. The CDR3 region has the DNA TGTGCAAGTCGCTTAGTCACGGTGGAGACCCAGTACTTC. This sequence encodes CASRLVTVETQYF.

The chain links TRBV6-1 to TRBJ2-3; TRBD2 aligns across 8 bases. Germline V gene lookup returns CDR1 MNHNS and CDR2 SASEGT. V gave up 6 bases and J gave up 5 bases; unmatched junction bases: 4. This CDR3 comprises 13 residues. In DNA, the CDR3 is TGTGCCAGCAGCGGGGGGGCCAGAGATACGCAGTATTTT. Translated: CASSGGARDTQYF.

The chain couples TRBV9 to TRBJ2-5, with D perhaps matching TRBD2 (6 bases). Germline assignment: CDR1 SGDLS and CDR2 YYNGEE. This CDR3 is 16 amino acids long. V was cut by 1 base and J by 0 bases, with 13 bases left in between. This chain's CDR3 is CASSVLAGLNQETQYF. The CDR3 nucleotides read TGTGCCAGCAGCGTATTGGCGGGACTCAACCAAGAGACCCAGTACTTC. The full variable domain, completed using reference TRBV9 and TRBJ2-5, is DSGVTQTPKHLITATGQRVTLRCSPRSGDLSVYWYQQSLDQGLQFLIQYYNGEERAKGNILERFSAQQFPDLHSELNLSSLELGDSALYFCASSVLAGLNQETQYFGPGTRLLVL.

The CDR3 sequence is CASSSRDRGREKLFF. The CDR3 DNA reads as TGTGCCAGCAGTTCACGGGACAGGGGGCGTGAAAAACTGTTTTTT. The rearrangement joins TRBV6-1 to TRBJ1-4, with 12 nucleotides matching TRBD1. V shed 5 bases, J shed 7 bases, and the junction held 5 bases outside the gene matches. Germline assignment: CDR1 MNHNS and CDR2 SASEGT. This CDR3 region has 15 residues.

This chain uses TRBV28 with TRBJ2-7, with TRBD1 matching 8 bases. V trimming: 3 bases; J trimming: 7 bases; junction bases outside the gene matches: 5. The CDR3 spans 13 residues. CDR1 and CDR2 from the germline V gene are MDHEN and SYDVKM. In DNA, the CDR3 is TGTGCCAGCAGTTTGGGAGACAGGGGAGAGCAGTACGTC. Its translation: CASSLGDRGEQYV.

CDR3 sequence reads: CASSVDNRNYGYTF. CDR3 bases: TGTGCCAGCAGCGTAGATAACAGAAACTATGGCTACACCTTC. The rearrangement uses TRBV9 and TRBJ1-2, with D unclear. CDR1 is SGDLS and CDR2 is YYNGEE in the germline V gene. V lost 0 bases to trimming and J lost 2 bases, with 8 bases between them. The CDR3 is 14 residues long.